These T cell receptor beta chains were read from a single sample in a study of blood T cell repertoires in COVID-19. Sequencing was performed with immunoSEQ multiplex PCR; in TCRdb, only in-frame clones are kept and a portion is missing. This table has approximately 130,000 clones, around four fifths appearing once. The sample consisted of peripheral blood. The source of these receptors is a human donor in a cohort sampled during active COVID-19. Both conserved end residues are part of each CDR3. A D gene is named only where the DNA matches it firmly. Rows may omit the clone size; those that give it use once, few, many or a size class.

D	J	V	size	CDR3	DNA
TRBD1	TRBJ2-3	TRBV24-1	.	CATLQGAKTDTQYF	TGTGCCACTTTACAGGGGGCGAAGACAGATACGCAGTATTTT
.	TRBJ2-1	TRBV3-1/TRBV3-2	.	CASSQQAGVSHEQFF	TGTGCCAGCAGCCAACAAGCCGGGGTCAGCCATGAGCAGTTCTTC
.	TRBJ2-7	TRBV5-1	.	CASSPIGLGGRFYEQYF	TGCGCCAGCAGCCCCATAGGTTTGGGGGGACGGTTCTACGAGCAGTACTTC
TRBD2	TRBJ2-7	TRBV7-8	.	CASSLVSAGGYEQYF	TGTGCCAGCAGCTTAGTGTCGGCGGGGGGCTACGAGCAGTACTTC
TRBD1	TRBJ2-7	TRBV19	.	CASSMGGQGQYEQYF	TGTGCCAGTAGTATGGGGGGACAGGGCCAGTACGAGCAGTACTTC
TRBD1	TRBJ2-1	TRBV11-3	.	CASSGAGTGIGEQFF	TGTGCCAGCAGCGGGGCCGGGACAGGGATTGGTGAGCAGTTCTTC
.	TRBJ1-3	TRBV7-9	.	CASSPLVSKGKGNTIYF	TGTGCCAGCAGCCCCCTGGTCTCAAAGGGGAAAGGAAACACCATATATTTT
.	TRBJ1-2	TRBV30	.	CAWAGPLRLYGYTF	TGTGCCTGGGCCGGCCCCCTCAGACTATATGGCTACACCTTC
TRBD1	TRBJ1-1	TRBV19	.	CASSRGTGLLGAFF	TGTGCCAGTAGTAGGGGGACAGGGCTCCTGGGGGCTTTCTTT
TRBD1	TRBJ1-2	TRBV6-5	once	CASTMRQGGSYGYTF	TGTGCCAGCACTATGAGACAGGGGGGAAGCTATGGCTACACCTTC
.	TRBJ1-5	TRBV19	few	CASTDGLAGDQPQHF	TGTGCCAGTACCGACGGGTTGGCAGGGGATCAGCCCCAGCATTTT
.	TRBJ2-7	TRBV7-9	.	CASSSSTGIAYEQYF	TGTGCCAGCAGCTCCTCCACAGGGATCGCCTACGAGCAGTACTTC
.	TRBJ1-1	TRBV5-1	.	CASSFTGSGTEAFF	TGCGCCAGCAGCTTTACAGGGTCGGGCACTGAAGCTTTCTTT